The rows below give T cell receptor beta chains drawn from one sample of a study of cytomegalovirus exposure and HLA in healthy donors. Measured with immunoSEQ multiplex PCR; TCRdb has only the in-frame clones, and not every one. The table includes about 160,000 clones, about four fifths detected once. The source material was PBMCs. The receptors here all came from a man aged 25 to 45 in good health and CMV-seronegative. Each CDR3 is given with its conserved first and last residue. The D gene is left open where the match is weak. Size tells how often a clone was seen (once, few, many) or the class of an expanded clone, and some rows leave it out.

>-|TRBV6-5|-|TRBJ2-1
TGTGCCAGCAGCTTAGGGAGGAATGAGCAGTTCTTC
CASSLGRNEQFF
>-|TRBV19|-|TRBJ2-7
TGTGCCAGTAGTACACAGGATTCAGAGCAGTACTTC
CASSTQDSEQYF
>-|TRBV19|-|TRBJ2-2
TGTGCCAGTAGACAGGGTAACACCGGGGAGCTGTTTTTT
CASRQGNTGELFF
>-|TRBV6-5|-|TRBJ2-1
TGTGCCAGCAGTTACGTGGCGGGAAGTGAGCAGTTCTTC
CASSYVAGSEQFF
>TRBD2|TRBV28|few|TRBJ2-7
TGTGCCAGCAGTTTCACTACTAGCGGGCCATCAGTCTACGAGCAGTACTTC
CASSFTTSGPSVYEQYF
>TRBD1|TRBV13|-|TRBJ2-7
TGTGCCAGCAGCCCCTGGGACAGGGGGTTCGAGCAGTACTTC
CASSPWDRGFEQYF
>-|TRBV6-5|-|TRBJ1-2
TGTGCCAGCAGCTCTTTAAGGACAAGAACTGGCTACACCTTC
CASSSLRTRTGYTF
>TRBD2|TRBV14|-|TRBJ2-3
TGTGCCAGCAGCCTCTCTAGCGGGAGCACAGATACGCAGTATTTT
CASSLSSGSTDTQYF
>TRBD2|TRBV5-4|-|TRBJ2-7
TGTGCCAGCAGCTCTACGAATAGCGGGAGCTACGAGCAGTACTTC
CASSSTNSGSYEQYF
>TRBD2|TRBV27|-|TRBJ2-7
TGTGCCAGCAGCCGGTCGGGACTAGCAACGACGGGCCAGTACTTC
CASSRSGLATTGQYF
>-|TRBV6-1|-|TRBJ2-3
TGTGCCAGCCGCTTGGGGACACAACTCACAGATACGCAGTATTTT
CASRLGTQLTDTQYF
>TRBD1|TRBV4-3|-|TRBJ2-1
TGCGCCAGCAGCTCGCACCGGGGACAGGATTATGGCTCCTACAATGAGCAGTTCTTC
CASSSHRGQDYGSYNEQFF
>-|TRBV15|-|TRBJ1-2
TGTGCCACCAGCAGAGCGAAGGGGAACTATGGCTACACCTTC
CATSRAKGNYGYTF
>-|TRBV28|-|TRBJ1-5
TGTGCCAGCAGCCAAAGAAGGGGGGGAGACTCGCCCCAGCATTTT
CASSQRRGGDSPQHF
>-|TRBV6-1|-|TRBJ2-7
TGTGCCAGCAGTGGGGTGAGGAGGAACTCCTACGAGCAGTACTTC
CASSGVRRNSYEQYF
>TRBD2|TRBV30|-|TRBJ2-6
TGTGCCTGGAGTGTCGGGGGGACTGGGGCCAACGTCCTGACTTTC
CAWSVGGTGANVLTF
>-|TRBV30|-|TRBJ2-1
TGTGCCTGGAGTCGGACTTTGAGCTCCTACAATGAGCAGTTCTTC
CAWSRTLSSYNEQFF
>-|TRBV7-9|-|TRBJ1-1
TGTGCCAGCAGCTTAAAGCGGCTTCTGGACAGCTTGAACACTGAAGCTTTCTTT
CASSLKRLLDSLNTEAFF
>-|TRBV6-6|-|TRBJ1-1
TGTGCCAGCAGTTACGGGGGGGGACAAGCTTTCTTT
CASSYGGGQAFF
>-|TRBV5-1|-|TRBJ2-2
TGCGCCAGCAGCTTGGGAGTTCCGAACACCGGGGAGCTGTTTTTT
CASSLGVPNTGELFF
>-|TRBV28|-|TRBJ2-5
TGTGCCAGCAGTTTATCCGGGGGACTAGAGACCCAGTACTTC
CASSLSGGLETQYF
>TRBD2|TRBV6-1|-|TRBJ2-1
TGTGCCAGCAGTGCTACTAGCGGGAGGAACAATGAGCAGTTCTTC
CASSATSGRNNEQFF
>-|TRBV7-3|-|TRBJ1-2
TGTGCCAGCAGCCGCGGGACGGGTTTGAACGATGGCTACACCTTC
CASSRGTGLNDGYTF
>-|TRBV28|-|TRBJ2-7
TGTGCCAGCACGTTTGGACAGTCATACGAGCAGTACTTC
CASTFGQSYEQYF
>TRBD2|TRBV7-9|-|TRBJ2-5
TGTGCCAGCAGCCCAAGCCCCGCCGGGGGGGCGGAGACCCAGTACTTC
CASSPSPAGGAETQYF
>-|TRBV6-5|-|TRBJ1-1
TGTGCCAGCAGTTACTTATCTATGAACACTGAAGCTTTCTTT
CASSYLSMNTEAFF
>TRBD2|TRBV29-1|-|TRBJ2-7
TGCAGCGCCCAGGGGCTAGCGGGACCTGGGGACGAGCAGTACTTC
CSAQGLAGPGDEQYF
>-|TRBV28|-|TRBJ2-7
TGTGCCAGCACCTCCCCGGGGGAAGGGGGGGTGACCTACGAGCAGTACTTC
CASTSPGEGGVTYEQYF
>TRBD1|TRBV28|-|TRBJ1-2
TGTGCCAGCAGTTTCCAGGACAGGGTGAATGGCTACACCTTC
CASSFQDRVNGYTF
>-|TRBV7-8|few|TRBJ2-7
TGTGCCAGCAGCTTACTCGAGGGGGTGGAAGAGCAGTACTTC
CASSLLEGVEEQYF
>-|TRBV28|-|TRBJ1-3
TGTGCCAGCAGTACACCGGACAGAGGAAACACCATATATTTT
CASSTPDRGNTIYF
>-|TRBV15|-|TRBJ2-3
TGTGCCACCAGTCGTCCCGTAGATACGCAGTATTTT
CATSRPVDTQYF
>TRBD1|TRBV7-3|-|TRBJ1-2
TGTGCCAGCAGCTTGGGACAGAACTATGGCTACACCTTC
CASSLGQNYGYTF
>-|TRBV7-3|-|TRBJ1-1
TGTGCCAGCAGCTTAACGGGAGGGGGGAACACTGAAGCTTTCTTT
CASSLTGGGNTEAFF
>-|TRBV30|-|TRBJ1-6
TGTGCCTGGAGATCGAATTCACCCCTCCACTTT
CAWRSNSPLHF
>-|TRBV27|-|TRBJ2-1
TGTGCCAGCAGCCCAGGGGTGAGGGTATCGAGTGAGCAGTTCTTC
CASSPGVRVSSEQFF
>-|TRBV19|-|TRBJ1-1
TGTGCCAGTAGTATGGGGCAGGGGCTAATGAACACTGAAGCTTTCTTT
CASSMGQGLMNTEAFF
>-|TRBV29-1|-|TRBJ2-5
TGCAGCGTTGAAGAAAACAGGGCAGAGACCCAGTACTTC
CSVEENRAETQYF
>TRBD2|TRBV28|-|TRBJ2-5
TGTGCCAGCACAACTTTATGGGGGGGAGGAGAGACCCAGTACTTC
CASTTLWGGGETQYF
>-|TRBV6-1|-|TRBJ2-7
TGTGCCAGCAGTGAAGCGGGTGCGCCGAGGAACTTC
CASSEAGAPRNF
>-|TRBV10-1|-|TRBJ2-7
TGCGCCAGCAGTGAGAGGGGACACCGATACGAGCAGTACTTC
CASSERGHRYEQYF
>TRBD1|TRBV30|-|TRBJ1-6
TGTGCCAGTGCAAATCTACAGGGGGCTGAAGTTTCACCCCTCCACTTT
CASANLQGAEVSPLHF
>-|TRBV29-1|-|TRBJ1-3
TGCAGCGTCCTGACCCCTTTTCCGGGGGGAGGGTACACCATATATTTT
CSVLTPFPGGGYTIYF
>-|TRBV29-1|-|TRBJ2-7
TGCAGCGTTTTCACAGTTGTTGGTGAGCAGTACTTC
CSVFTVVGEQYF
>TRBD2|TRBV7-3|-|TRBJ2-2
TGTGCCAGCAGCTTAGCGGGAGGAATAGCCGGGGAGCTGTTTTTT
CASSLAGGIAGELFF
>-|TRBV10-2|-|TRBJ2-7
TGCGCCAGCAGGTTAAGCTACGAGCAGTACTTC
CASRLSYEQYF
>-|TRBV28|-|TRBJ2-7
TGTGCCAGCAGTACCGAGGGTGGAGTGAGGTACGAGCAGTACTTC
CASSTEGGVRYEQYF
>-|TRBV21-1|-|TRBJ2-7
TGTGCCAGCAGCAATAGGGGGGGGACAGGGTCATACGAGCAGTACTTC
CASSNRGGTGSYEQYF
>-|TRBV5-1|-|TRBJ2-3
TGCGCCAGCAGCTTGTCCCCCCTCACAGATACGCAGTATTTT
CASSLSPLTDTQYF
>TRBD1|TRBV7-3|-|TRBJ1-6
TGTGCCAGCAGAAGACAGGGTGGAAATTCACCCCTCCACTTT
CASRRQGGNSPLHF
>TRBD1|TRBV28|few|TRBJ1-2
TGTGCCAGCAGTGGAGGGGGCGTAGATGGCTACACCTTC
CASSGGGVDGYTF
>-|TRBV19|-|TRBJ2-3
TGTGCCAGTACCGTCGGGCAGGGAATAGATACGCAGTATTTT
CASTVGQGIDTQYF
>-|TRBV19|few|TRBJ1-3
TGTGCCAGTAGTATTAGGGGCTCTGGAAACACCATATATTTT
CASSIRGSGNTIYF
>TRBD1|TRBV6-5|-|TRBJ1-3
TGTGCCAGCAGTTACACCAGGGGGTCCGGAAACACCATATATTTT
CASSYTRGSGNTIYF